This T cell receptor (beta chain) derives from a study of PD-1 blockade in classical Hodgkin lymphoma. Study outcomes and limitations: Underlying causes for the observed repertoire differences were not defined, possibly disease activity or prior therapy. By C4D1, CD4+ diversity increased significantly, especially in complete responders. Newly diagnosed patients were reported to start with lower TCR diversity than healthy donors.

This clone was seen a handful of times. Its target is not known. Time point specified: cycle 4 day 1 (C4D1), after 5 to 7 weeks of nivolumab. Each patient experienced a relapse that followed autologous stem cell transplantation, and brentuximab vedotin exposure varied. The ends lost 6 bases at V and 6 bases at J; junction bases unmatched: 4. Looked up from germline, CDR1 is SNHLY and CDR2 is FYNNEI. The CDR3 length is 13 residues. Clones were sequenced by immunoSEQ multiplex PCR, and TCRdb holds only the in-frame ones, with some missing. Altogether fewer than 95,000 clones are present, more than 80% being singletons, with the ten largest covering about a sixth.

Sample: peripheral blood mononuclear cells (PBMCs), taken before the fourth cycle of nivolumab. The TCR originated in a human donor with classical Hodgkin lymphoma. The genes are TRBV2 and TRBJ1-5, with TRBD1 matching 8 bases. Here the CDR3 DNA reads TGTGCCAGCAGAGGACAGGGAACTCAGCCCCAGCATTTT. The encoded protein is CASRGQGTQPQHF.